The clone carrying this TCR beta chain has just a few counts. The antigen is unknown. The run depth of the assay was deep. Profiling relied on immunoSEQ multiplex PCR, and the TCRdb table lists in-frame clones only, not all of them. The sample includes roughly 2,500,000 clones, more than 85% seen only once; the top ten take 0.36%. This sample was included in a study of shared clonotypes between healthy human individuals. Study-level background: Each donor contributed plates that comprised three CD4 naive, three CD4 memory, two CD8 naive and one CD8 memory.

Whole-study results and caveats: Few donors restricted represented genetic and exposure-history diversity.

CD45RA+ naive and CD45RA-negative memory subsets were separated from CD4+ cells. The CDR3 runs 14 residues. V lost 5 bases, J lost 4 bases, and 6 bases stayed unmatched. Germline-derived CDR1 and CDR2 are SGHRS and YFSETQ. This sequence originates from a man younger than 35 in good health. Some clones in this sample may be carry-over from other donors' samples. Source material: naive CD4+ T cells from PBMCs. Specified subset: CD45RA+ positively selected. V usage is TRBV5-1 and J usage is TRBJ1-1; 9 bases map to TRBD1. The CDR3 spells CASRKGQGSTEAFF. CDR3 DNA: TGCGCCAGCAGAAAGGGACAGGGTAGCACTGAAGCTTTCTTT.